The T cell receptor beta chain under discussion was sequenced for a study of blood T cell repertoires in COVID-19. Study-wide background: Italy, Spain and the United States were the sources of the convalescent and acute COVID-19 samples. Sources were T cells, B-cell-depleted T cells, or PBMCs; the material itself was cDNA or gDNA.

As originally analysed: Amplification with reference gene primers provided the estimates of nucleated cell counts. TCRdb's table, derived via immunoSEQ multiplex PCR, lists solely in-frame clones and lacks some. V and J calls plus clone size are reproduced from that table; the DNA served to infer D and trimming. Here the sample spans roughly 200,000 clones, over 75% being singletons. The germline V gene has CDR1 SQVTM and CDR2 ANQGSEA. Trimming left V 6 bases short and J 10 bases short, with 19 bases between. The CDR3 is made up of 13 amino acids. The source material was peripheral blood. V and J are TRBV29-1 and TRBJ2-1; TRBD2 might be the D (7 bases). The sequence came from a man over 45 who had recovered from COVID-19. The CDR3 loop reads CSVAGGGTGEQFF. CDR3 nucleotide sequence: TGCAGCGTGGCCGGCGGGGGAACAGGGGAGCAGTTCTTC.